The T cell receptor beta chain described here comes from a study of OX40 agonist ivuxolimab in advanced cancers. Study-level background: Prior therapy, whether anti-PD-1, anti-PD-L1 or anti-CTLA-4, was allowed, and about 40% had some. General study results and limits: Partial responders at 0.1-3.0 mg/kg had among the lowest clonal expansion. There was clonal expansion of CD4+ and CD8+ blood T cells by week 6 at 0.1 to 3.0 mg/kg.

With 2 bases removed from V and 4 bases from J, the gap between germline ends came to 3 bases. CDR1 and CDR2 from the germline V gene are PRHDT and FYEKMQ (reference sequence). The CDR3 is 11 amino acids. Assay: immunoSEQ multiplex PCR; the TCRdb copy retains only in-frame clones and omits some. The data hold over 80,000 clones, with less than 85% observed a single time. Comment on this clone: What it binds is unknown.

This specimen consisted of CD4+ or CD8+ T cells sorted from blood, obtained in a trial of the OX40 agonist ivuxolimab. The V and J genes are TRBV13 and TRBJ2-7; D gene ambiguous. The sequence was obtained from an adult with an advanced solid tumor such as melanoma, head and neck, liver or kidney cancer. The CDR3 protein is CASSLQYEQYF. The CDR3 coding sequence is TGTGCCAGCAGCTTACAATACGAGCAGTACTTC.